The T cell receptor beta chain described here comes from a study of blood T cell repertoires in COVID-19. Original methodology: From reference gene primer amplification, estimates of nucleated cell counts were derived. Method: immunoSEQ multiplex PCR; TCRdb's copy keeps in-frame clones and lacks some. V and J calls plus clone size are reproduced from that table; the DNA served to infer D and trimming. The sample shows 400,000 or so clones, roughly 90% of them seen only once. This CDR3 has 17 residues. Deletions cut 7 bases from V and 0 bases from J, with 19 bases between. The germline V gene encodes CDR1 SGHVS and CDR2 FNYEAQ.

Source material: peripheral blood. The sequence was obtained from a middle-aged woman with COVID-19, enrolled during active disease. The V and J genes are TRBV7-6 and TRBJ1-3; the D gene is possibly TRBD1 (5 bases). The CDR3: CASTRALHLYSGNTIYF. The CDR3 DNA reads TGTGCCAGCACCAGGGCCTTGCACCTTTACTCTGGAAACACCATATATTTT. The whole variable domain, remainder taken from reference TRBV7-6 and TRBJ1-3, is GAGVSQSPRYKVTKRGQDVALRCDPISGHVSLYWYRQALGQGPEFLTYFNYEAQQDKSGLPNDRFSAERPEGSISTLTIQRTEQRDSAMYRCASTRALHLYSGNTIYFGEGSWLTVV.